This TCR beta chain was obtained from a study of vaccination and CD4 T cells after COVID-19. Findings and caveats of the study: Median SARS-CoV-2-reactive clonotype numbers went up from around 20 to 38, but not significantly.

In the case of this clonotype: As yet, its antigen is unknown.

This sample's treatment: roughly 10-day PBMC culture with coronavirus spike peptide pools or control peptides (ViraFEST assay). It was with 9 to 10 IU/ml IL-2 and roughly 10 ug/ml peptide pools that 2 million to 2.5 million PBMCs per well were cultured. With the Oncomine TCR Beta short-read assay, DNA from cultured CD4+ T cells was sequenced. TCRdb called the PCR reads again in MiXCR, with one record for every CDR3 protein. The sample carries roughly 14,000 distinct CDR3 sequences, under 25% recorded once. Germline V gene lookup returns CDR1 LNHDA and CDR2 SQIVND (reference sequence). This CDR3 is 15 amino acids long. Trimming cost V 5 bases and J 3 bases; bases outside gene matches: 6.

The chain employs TRBV19 and TRBJ2-7, with 11 bases that match TRBD2. The source is a human donor with COVID-19. Specimen: cultured CD4+ T cells from blood. In nucleotides, the CDR3 is TGTGCCAGTAGTTTATCTAGCGGGGGGATCTACGAGCAGTACTTC. Its protein is CASSLSSGGIYEQYF.